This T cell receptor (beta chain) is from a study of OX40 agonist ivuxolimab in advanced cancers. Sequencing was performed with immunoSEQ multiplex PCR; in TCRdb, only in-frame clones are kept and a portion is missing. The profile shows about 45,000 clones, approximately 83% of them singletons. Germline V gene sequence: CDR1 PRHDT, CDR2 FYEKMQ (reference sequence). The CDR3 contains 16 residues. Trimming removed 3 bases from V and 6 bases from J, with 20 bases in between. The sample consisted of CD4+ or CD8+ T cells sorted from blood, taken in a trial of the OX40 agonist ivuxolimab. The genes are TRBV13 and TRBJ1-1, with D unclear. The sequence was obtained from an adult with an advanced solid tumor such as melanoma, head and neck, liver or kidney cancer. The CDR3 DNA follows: TGTGCCAGCAGCTTCCGGGCCCAATATACTAGGTCTGAAGCTTTCTTT. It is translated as CASSFRAQYTRSEAFF.